The rows below give T cell receptor beta chains drawn from one sample of a study of regulatory T cells in long-lasting Graves disease. Each CDR3 protein gets one entry after TCRdb re-called the multiplex PCR reads with MiXCR. The sample lists hundreds of thousands of distinct CDR3 sequences; roughly 17% were seen once. The same data also went into a second study, on T cells in Graves' hyperthyroidism and ophthalmopathy.

The sequences come from peripheral blood mononuclear cells (PBMCs), collected at new diagnosis, from a patient treated with antithyroid drugs. Receptors were obtained from a man aged 40-55 years with Graves disease. CDR3s include the opening cysteine and the closing phenylalanine or tryptophan. A D gene is named only where the DNA matches it firmly. Rows may omit the clone size; those that give it use once, few, many or a size class.

CSLKPTENYGYTF | TGCAGTTTAAAGCCCACAGAAAACTATGGCTACACCTTC | many | - | TRBJ1-2 | TRBV20-1
CASSLVAGGFDEQYF | TGTGCCAGCAGTTTAGTTGCGGGGGGCTTCGACGAGCAGTACTTC | - | TRBD2 | TRBJ2-7 | TRBV12-3/TRBV12-4
CSASSGGVWETQYF | TGCAGTGCTAGTAGCGGGGGGGTGTGGGAGACCCAGTACTTC | many | TRBD2 | TRBJ2-5 | TRBV20-1
CASSSGVARTEAFF | TGTGCCAGCAGTTCGGGGGTGGCGAGGACTGAAGCTTTCTTT | - | - | TRBJ1-1 | TRBV28
CASSRTGVTEAFF | TGTGCCAGCAGTCGCACAGGGGTAACTGAAGCTTTCTTT | many | TRBD1 | TRBJ1-1 | TRBV12-3/TRBV12-4
CATSGGQGANSYNEQFF | TGTGCCACCAGTGGGGGACAGGGGGCTAATTCCTACAATGAGCAGTTCTTC | few | TRBD1 | TRBJ2-1 | TRBV24-1
CASSASGNTIYF | TGTGCCAGCAGTGCCTCTGGAAACACCATATATTTT | many | - | TRBJ1-3 | TRBV2
CASSYHRVFYEQYF | TGTGCCAGCAGTTACCACAGGGTCTTCTACGAGCAGTACTTC | many | - | TRBJ2-7 | TRBV6-5
CASRAPRLAGVQETQYF | TGTGCCAGCAGGGCGCCCCGACTAGCGGGGGTTCAAGAGACCCAGTACTTC | - | TRBD2 | TRBJ2-5 | TRBV2
CASSFFGQGTNEQFF | TGTGCCAGCAGTTTTTTTGGACAGGGGACCAATGAGCAGTTCTTC | - | TRBD1 | TRBJ2-1 | TRBV12-3/TRBV12-4
CASSEARGGEQYF | TGTGCCAGCAGTGAAGCGCGGGGGGGGGAGCAGTACTTC | many | TRBD2 | TRBJ2-7 | TRBV2
CASSSTANYGYTF | TGTGCCAGCAGTTCGACAGCCAACTATGGCTACACCTTC | many | - | TRBJ1-2 | TRBV28
CSAPSGQDWQYF | TGCAGTGCCCCATCAGGCCAGGATTGGCAGTACTTC | many | - | TRBJ2-7 | TRBV20-1
CSGENTEAFF | TGCAGCGGAGAGAACACTGAAGCTTTCTTT | many | - | TRBJ1-1 | TRBV29-1
CASSPMARSEKLFF | TGTGCCAGCAGCCCGATGGCACGGAGTGAAAAACTGTTTTTT | - | - | TRBJ1-4 | TRBV7-9
CASLRGDTQYF | TGTGCCAGTCTCAGGGGAGATACGCAGTATTTT | many | - | TRBJ2-3 | TRBV2
CATTPLKDCVRQDTEAFF | TGTGCCACCACTCCCTTGAAGGACTGCGTTAGACAGGACACTGAAGCTTTCTTT | many | - | TRBJ1-1 | TRBV24-1
CASSLLGGTGELFF | TGTGCCAGCAGTTTATTGGGGGGCACCGGGGAGCTGTTTTTT | few | - | TRBJ2-2 | TRBV12-3/TRBV12-4
CSVAASEVNEQFF | TGCAGCGTTGCTGCTTCCGAGGTCAATGAGCAGTTCTTC | - | - | TRBJ2-1 | TRBV29-1
CASRDSSGGTAYEQYF | TGTGCCAGCAGGGACTCTAGCGGGGGGACCGCTTACGAGCAGTACTTC | few | TRBD2 | TRBJ2-7 | TRBV27
CASSQGPGLTDTQYF | TGCGCCAGCAGCCAAGGCCCAGGGCTCACAGATACGCAGTATTTT | many | - | TRBJ2-3 | TRBV4-1
CASSVRGEDTGELFF | TGTGCCAGCAGCGTCCGAGGGGAGGACACCGGGGAGCTGTTTTTT | few | - | TRBJ2-2 | TRBV7-2
CSASPPTSGEPGELFF | TGCAGCGCCAGCCCCCCTACTAGCGGGGAACCCGGGGAGCTGTTTTTT | few | TRBD2 | TRBJ2-2 | TRBV29-1
CASSIRTGGADTQYF | TGTGCCAGTAGTATACGCACAGGGGGGGCGGATACGCAGTATTTT | - | - | TRBJ2-3 | TRBV19
CSALHRDRYEKLFF | TGCAGTGCCCTCCACCGGGACAGATATGAAAAACTGTTTTTT | - | TRBD1 | TRBJ1-4 | TRBV20-1
CASSSSGEMANEQFF | TGTGCCAGCAGCTCTAGCGGGGAGATGGCCAATGAGCAGTTCTTC | few | TRBD2 | TRBJ2-1 | TRBV28
CASSLEGSSNQPQHF | TGTGCCAGCAGTTTAGAGGGGTCTAGCAATCAGCCCCAGCATTTT | many | - | TRBJ1-5 | TRBV12-3/TRBV12-4
CASSWTSSYEQYF | TGTGCCAGCAGTTGGACGTCCTCCTACGAGCAGTACTTC | - | - | TRBJ2-7 | TRBV25-1
CASSPAGTENEQFF | TGTGCCAGCAGCCCAGCCGGGACAGAGAATGAGCAGTTCTTC | - | TRBD1 | TRBJ2-1 | TRBV3-1
CSGMGQHSNQPQHF | TGCAGTGGGATGGGACAACATAGCAATCAGCCCCAGCATTTT | many | - | TRBJ1-5 | TRBV20-1
CAISNYPDTDTQYF | TGTGCCATCAGTAACTATCCTGACACAGATACGCAGTATTTT | - | - | TRBJ2-3 | TRBV10-3
CAWSVSANLGGYTF | TGTGCCTGGAGTGTGTCAGCAAACCTCGGAGGCTACACCTTC | - | - | TRBJ1-2 | TRBV30
CATSGQGNSGNTIYF | TGTGCCACGTCGGGACAGGGAAACTCTGGAAACACCATATATTTT | - | TRBD1 | TRBJ1-3 | TRBV10-3
CASSPSGTGTEAFF | TGTGCCAGCTCACCGTCCGGGACAGGGACTGAAGCTTTCTTT | - | TRBD1 | TRBJ1-1 | TRBV18
CASSLRTNTGELFF | TGTGCCAGCAGCTTAAGAACAAACACCGGGGAGCTGTTTTTT | few | - | TRBJ2-2 | TRBV7-9
CASSFPNGRQLVLRETQYF | TGTGCCAGCAGCTTCCCAAACGGCCGACAGCTAGTCCTGCGGGAGACCCAGTACTTC | many | - | TRBJ2-5 | TRBV7-8
CAWSVGAGASETQYF | TGTGCCTGGAGTGTAGGGGCAGGGGCTAGTGAGACCCAGTACTTC | many | - | TRBJ2-5 | TRBV30
CSAPELPGVGETQYF | TGCAGTGCTCCTGAACTCCCGGGAGTAGGGGAGACCCAGTACTTC | once | - | TRBJ2-5 | TRBV20-1
CASSFFGTSTDTQYF | TGTGCCAGCAGCTTCTTCGGGACCTCCACAGATACGCAGTATTTT | many | - | TRBJ2-3 | TRBV5-6
CSARDPFKDYKFNEQFF | TGCAGTGCTAGAGATCCGTTTAAGGACTACAAATTCAATGAGCAGTTCTTC | many | - | TRBJ2-1 | TRBV20-1
CASSDPGGYQPQHF | TGTGCCAGCAGTGATCCCGGGGGATACCAGCCCCAGCATTTT | - | - | TRBJ1-5 | TRBV6-1
CASAGQRASPLHF | TGTGCCAGCGCGGGACAGCGGGCATCACCCCTCCACTTT | - | TRBD1 | TRBJ1-6 | TRBV7-9
CASSVAGTGELFF | TGTGCCAGCAGCGTAGCCGGGACCGGGGAGCTGTTTTTT | few | - | TRBJ2-2 | TRBV9
CASSIQLHTGELFF | TGTGCCAGTAGTATCCAACTGCACACCGGGGAGCTGTTTTTT | - | - | TRBJ2-2 | TRBV19
CASSRTGEASYEQYF | TGTGCCAGCAGTCGGACAGGTGAGGCGTCCTACGAGCAGTACTTC | many | TRBD1 | TRBJ2-7 | TRBV28
CASNRGGYNEQFF | TGTGCCAGCAATCGGGGGGGTTACAATGAGCAGTTCTTC | many | TRBD2 | TRBJ2-1 | TRBV6-1
CATARDTGGSNEQFF | TGCGCCACCGCAAGGGACACAGGGGGATCCAATGAGCAGTTCTTC | - | TRBD1 | TRBJ2-1 | TRBV5-1
CASSQTSGSTETQYF | TGTGCCAGCAGCCAGACTAGCGGGAGCACTGAGACCCAGTACTTC | - | TRBD2 | TRBJ2-5 | TRBV3-1
CATSSGSGGGYEQYF | TGTGCCACCAGCAGCGGATCCGGAGGTGGATACGAGCAGTACTTC | few | - | TRBJ2-7 | TRBV15
CASSIVGDSPYEQYF | TGTGCCAGTAGTATAGTCGGGGACAGCCCTTACGAGCAGTACTTC | - | TRBD1 | TRBJ2-7 | TRBV19
CATQRPTGVRQYF | TGTGCCACACAGCGACCAACAGGGGTGAGGCAGTACTTC | - | TRBD1 | TRBJ2-7 | TRBV10-3
CASSQAPMSSYEQYF | TGCGCCAGCAGCCAAGCACCGATGAGCTCCTACGAGCAGTACTTC | - | - | TRBJ2-7 | TRBV4-1
CASSPYPEGDQPQHF | TGTGCCAGTAGTCCCTACCCGGAGGGTGATCAGCCCCAGCATTTT | - | - | TRBJ1-5 | TRBV19
CAGSSSGVADTQYF | TGTGCCGGTAGTTCTTCAGGGGTAGCAGATACGCAGTATTTT | - | - | TRBJ2-3 | TRBV19
CASSLGGGDLTEAFF | TGCGCCAGCAGCTTGGGAGGGGGGGATCTGACTGAAGCTTTCTTT | - | - | TRBJ1-1 | TRBV5-1
CAWSVRDDDTGELFF | TGTGCCTGGAGTGTACGCGATGACGACACCGGGGAGCTGTTTTTT | many | - | TRBJ2-2 | TRBV30
CASSFVYRSDQDTGELFF | TGCGCCAGCAGCTTCGTATATCGGAGCGATCAAGACACCGGGGAGCTGTTTTTT | - | - | TRBJ2-2 | TRBV5-1
CASSDWQNTEAFF | TGTGCCAGCAGTGACTGGCAGAACACTGAAGCTTTCTTT | many | - | TRBJ1-1 | TRBV2
CSVQNTGEAFF | TGCAGCGTTCAAAATACAGGCGAAGCTTTCTTT | - | - | TRBJ1-1 | TRBV29-1
CASSQGTGTYEQYF | TGTGCCAGCAGCCAAGGGACAGGTACCTACGAGCAGTACTTC | many | TRBD1 | TRBJ2-7 | TRBV4-3